The next 3 T cell receptor beta chains were all read from a single sample in a study of long-term antiretroviral therapy in people with HIV. Runs used v3.0 of the immunoSEQ assay and were done at survey level. Here immunoSEQ multiplex PCR was the method, and the copy in TCRdb shows in-frame clones only, minus some. The sample yields 15,000 to 20,000 clones, almost 90% seen once. The sequenced sample was unsorted PBMCs, obtained 2.3 years before starting antiretroviral therapy. These receptors all come from a woman aged 25-40 years with HIV.

V usage is TRBV29-1 and J usage is TRBJ1-2, with TRBD1 matching 9 bases. Germline V CDR1 and CDR2: SQVTM, ANQGSEA. This CDR3 contains 13 residues. With 6 bases clipped from V and 3 bases from J, the junction kept 5 bases outside the gene matches. CDR3 amino acids: CSVGQGRDYGYTF. The CDR3 bases are TGCAGCGTGGGACAGGGAAGAGACTATGGCTACACCTTC.

This chain links TRBV4-3 with TRBJ1-1; D gene uncertain. CDR1 LGHNA and CDR2 YSLEER come from the germline V gene. The CDR3 runs 12 residues. Trimming left V 3 bases short and J 2 bases short, with 4 bases between. CDR3 protein: CASSHYNTEAFF. As DNA, the CDR3 is TGCGCCAGCAGCCATTATAACACTGAAGCTTTCTTT.

The rearrangement joins TRBV7-2 to TRBJ2-2; TRBD1 agrees at 8 bases. The germline CDR1 and CDR2 sequences are SGHTA and FQGNSA. With 6 bases clipped from V and 1 base from J, the junction kept 7 bases outside the gene matches. The CDR3 has 16 amino acids. CDR3 sequence: CASRPPGTGNTGELFF. In nucleotides, the CDR3 is TGTGCCAGCAGACCTCCCGGGACAGGGAACACCGGGGAGCTGTTTTTT.